The next 5 T cell receptor beta chains were all read from a single sample in a study of beta chain features in type 1 diabetes. Every isolated RNA sample was fully reverse transcribed, so sequencing captured expressed TCRB transcripts. The protocol was immunoSEQ multiplex PCR, while the TCRdb copy is restricted to in-frame clones and leaves out a portion. The table has 900,000 or so clones, under 20% seen once. Sample: naive CD4+ T cells from blood. These TCRs come from a woman aged 18-29 years in good health.

The chain couples TRBV5-1 to TRBJ2-7; D is possibly TRBD2 (5 bases). V was shortened by 5 bases and J by 4 bases, with 13 bases between the two germline ends. This CDR3 region has 13 residues. CDR1 and CDR2 (germline): SGHRS, YFSETQ. CDR3 residues: CASSLLAEYEQYF. The CDR3 DNA follows: TGCGCCAGCAGTCTCCTAGCTGAGTACGAGCAGTACTTC. Filled out from reference TRBV5-1 and TRBJ2-7, the complete variable domain reads KAGVTQTPRYLIKTRGQQVTLSCSPISGHRSVSWYQQTPGQGLQFLFEYFSETQRNKGNFPGRFSGRQFSNSRSEMNVSTLELGDSALYLCASSLLAEYEQYFGPGTRLTVT.

Only a few counts were recorded for this clone. The chain uses TRBV7-9 and TRBJ2-1; tentatively, D is TRBD1 or TRBD2 (5 bases each). Germline lookup yields CDR1 SEHNR and CDR2 FQNEAQ (reference sequence). Trimming stripped 8 bases from V and 11 bases from J, with 19 bases between. This CDR3 is 13 amino acids long. For the CDR3, the DNA is TGTGCCAGCGGGGCCGATTCTGAGCGGAAGCAGTTCTTC. As protein: CASGADSERKQFF.

This chain joins TRBV25-1 and TRBJ2-3; 8 nucleotides agree with TRBD2. The germline gives CDR1 MGHDK, CDR2 SYGVNS. The CDR3 totals 14 residues. V lost 4 bases and J lost 5; bases outside the gene matches: 5. CDR3: CASSVAGGIDTQYF. The CDR3 region has the DNA TGTGCCAGCAGTGTCGCGGGAGGCATAGATACGCAGTATTTT.

This clone was observed once. This may be a read error: a much more frequent sequence differs by one nucleotide. The gene calls are TRBV11-2 and TRBJ2-1, with D unresolved. V was shortened by 7 bases and J by 1 base, with 2 bases between the two germline ends. This CDR3 comprises 11 residues. From germline, CDR1 is SGHAT and CDR2 FQNNGV. CDR3 in DNA: TGTGCCAGCACTTCCTACAATGAGCAGTTCTTC. This sequence encodes CASTSYNEQFF.

J is TRBJ2-3 and V is TRBV2; D not certain. Between the trimmed V and J ends, which lost 6 bases and 6 bases, there was a span of 7 bases. Germline V gene sequence: CDR1 SNHLY, CDR2 FYNNEI. The CDR3 loop spans 11 amino acids. CDR3 region: CASSRSDTQYF. CDR3 DNA: TGTGCCAGCAGCCGATCCGATACGCAGTATTTT.